A selection of T cell receptor beta chains follows, all from one sample in a study of Graves' ophthalmopathy and Graves' hyperthyroidism. MiXCR, applied by TCRdb to the multiplex PCR reads, yields one record per CDR3 protein. This table has about 700,000 distinct CDR3 sequences, 40% appearing once. The specimen sequenced was peripheral blood. These receptor sequences come from an adult man with Graves' ophthalmopathy. Both conserved end residues are trimmed from each CDR3.

>TRBV7-8|TRBJ2-3
ASTYREDTQY
>TRBV10-3|TRBJ1-2
ASRTDRGYGYT
>TRBV19|TRBJ1-2
ASRLDGYT
>TRBV10-3|TRBJ1-2
AISEPAGQGYT
>TRBV7-9|TRBJ1-4
ASSLGDATNEKLF
>TRBV15|TRBJ1-4
ATSRERVGFHEKLF
>TRBV11-2|TRBJ1-1
ASRPDGAGRPEAF
>TRBV25-1|TRBJ2-7
ASSGTALEQY
>TRBV25-1|TRBJ1-2
ASLAQREERGYT
>TRBV19|TRBJ2-5
ARASGGYQETQY
>TRBV5-1|TRBJ2-2
ASSLAQLTNTGELF
>TRBV7-6|TRBJ1-2
ASSSPA
>TRBV7-9|TRBJ2-5
ASSSATETQY
>TRBV13|TRBJ2-7
ASSLKGAGQY
>TRBV7-9|TRBJ1-5
ASSLNSGNQPQH
>TRBV7-9|TRBJ2-5
ASSPLGLTLETQY
>TRBV29-1|TRBJ1-2
SVDRGGGGYT
>TRBV9|TRBJ2-5
ASSVGGRAETQY
>TRBV6-5|TRBJ2-5
ASSYIRGETQY
>TRBV29-1|TRBJ1-1
SVGRGMNTEAF
>TRBV7-9|TRBJ1-6
VSSLEGQGRDSPLH
>TRBV4-2|TRBJ2-7
ASSQAVGNSYEQY
>TRBV7-6|TRBJ2-7
ASSDRQGNEQY
>TRBV5-4|TRBJ1-2
ASSLEYRGYT
>TRBV11-2|TRBJ2-5
ASSVLGQTQETQY
>TRBV24-1|TRBJ1-5
ASSTLRDRSNQPQH
>TRBV6-6|TRBJ1-4
ASRRPPEKLF
>TRBV15|TRBJ1-6
ATSRTGESPLH
>TRBV2|TRBJ1-2
ASKGYGYT
>TRBV4-3|TRBJ1-2
ASNQRAETNYGYT
>TRBV2|TRBJ2-3
ASTSRPPTAPTDTQY
>TRBV14|TRBJ1-1
ASSQGDRVV
>TRBV19|TRBJ1-5
ASRNPGTDNQPQH
>TRBV11-2|TRBJ2-7
ASSLGRAATYEQY
>TRBV12-3/TRBV12-4|TRBJ1-4
ASGLGVDEKLF
>TRBV2|TRBJ2-5
ASQEEGAETQY
>TRBV20-1|TRBJ1-1
SASYGQGAGWDTEAF
>TRBV6-7|TRBJ1-1
ASSYVGCANTEAF
>TRBV2|TRBJ2-7
ASSPGLAGVGQY
>TRBV20-1|TRBJ2-7
SARDLGGASYEQY
>TRBV10-3|TRBJ2-5
ASSSPRGGWETQY
>TRBV27|TRBJ2-7
ASSRLAEYEQY
>TRBV12-5|TRBJ1-2
ASSPDGAYGYT
>TRBV7-9|TRBJ2-5
ASSLLDSGGAFGETQY
>TRBV19|TRBJ1-6
ASSHGQNYNSPLH
>TRBV10-3|TRBJ1-1
AISDSTRTEAF
>TRBV7-9|TRBJ1-2
ASSARREETNYGYT
>TRBV10-1|TRBJ1-3
ASSAGTASGNTIY